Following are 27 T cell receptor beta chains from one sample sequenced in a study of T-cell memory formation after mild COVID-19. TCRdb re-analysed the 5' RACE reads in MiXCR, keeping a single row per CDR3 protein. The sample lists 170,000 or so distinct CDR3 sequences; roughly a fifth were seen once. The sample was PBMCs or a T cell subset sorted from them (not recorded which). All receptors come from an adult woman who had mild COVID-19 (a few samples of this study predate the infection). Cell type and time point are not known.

CDR3 DNA sequence: TGTGCCAGCATCCGGACAGCGAGCGATGAGCAGTTCTTC. Amino acid sequence: CASIRTASDEQFF. The rearrangement joins TRBV6-2 or TRBV6-3 to TRBJ2-1, with D maybe TRBD1 (6 bases). This CDR3 contains 13 residues. Germline CDR1 reads MNHEY; CDR2 reads SVGEGT. V was pared by 7 bases and J by 8 bases, with 15 bases between.

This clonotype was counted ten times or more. This CDR3 reads CASSYKENYEQYF. DNA of the CDR3: TGTGCCAGCAGTTATAAGGAAAACTACGAGCAGTACTTC. This chain connects TRBV6-2 or TRBV6-3 to TRBJ2-7; D is uncertain. The CDR3 is made up of 13 amino acids. The V end was cut by 3 bases, the J end by 3 bases, with 9 bases between. Germline values: CDR1 MNHEY, CDR2 SVGEGT.

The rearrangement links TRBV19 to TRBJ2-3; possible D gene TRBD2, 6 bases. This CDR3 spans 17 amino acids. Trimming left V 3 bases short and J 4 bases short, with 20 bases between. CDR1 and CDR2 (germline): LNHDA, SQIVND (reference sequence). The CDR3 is CASSMIWRDSPPDTQYF. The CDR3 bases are TGTGCCAGTAGTATGATTTGGAGGGATTCTCCCCCAGATACGCAGTATTTT.

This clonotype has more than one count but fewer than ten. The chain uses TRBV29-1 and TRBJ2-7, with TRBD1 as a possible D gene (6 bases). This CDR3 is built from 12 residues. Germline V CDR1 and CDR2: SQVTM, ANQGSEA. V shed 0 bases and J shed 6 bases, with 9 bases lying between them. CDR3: CSVEEQGSEQYF. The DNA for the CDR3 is TGCAGCGTTGAAGAGCAGGGGAGCGAGCAGTACTTC.

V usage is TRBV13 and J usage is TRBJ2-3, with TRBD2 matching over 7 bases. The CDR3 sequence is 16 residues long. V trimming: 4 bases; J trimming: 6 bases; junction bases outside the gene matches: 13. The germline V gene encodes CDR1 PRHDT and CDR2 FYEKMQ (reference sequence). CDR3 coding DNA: TGTGCCAGCAGCTCCACGTCTAGCGGATTAGGTGATACGCAGTATTTT. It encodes CASSSTSSGLGDTQYF.

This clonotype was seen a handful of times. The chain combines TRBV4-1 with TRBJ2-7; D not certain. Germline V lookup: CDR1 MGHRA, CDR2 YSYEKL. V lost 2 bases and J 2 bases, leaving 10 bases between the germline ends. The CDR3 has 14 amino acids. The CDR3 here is CASSQSYGAYEQYF. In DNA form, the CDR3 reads TGCGCCAGCAGCCAAAGTTACGGAGCCTACGAGCAGTACTTC.

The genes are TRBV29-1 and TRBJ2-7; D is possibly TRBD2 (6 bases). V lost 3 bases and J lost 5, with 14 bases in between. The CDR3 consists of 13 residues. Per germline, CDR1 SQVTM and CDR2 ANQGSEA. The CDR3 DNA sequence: TGCAGCGTTGATCAAGCGGGCACAAACGAGCAGTACTTC. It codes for CSVDQAGTNEQYF.

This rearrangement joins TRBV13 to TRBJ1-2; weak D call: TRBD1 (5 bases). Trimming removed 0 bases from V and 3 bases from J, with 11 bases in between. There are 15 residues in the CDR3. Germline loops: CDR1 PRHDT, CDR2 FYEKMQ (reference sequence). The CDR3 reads CASSLGTEGYYGYTF. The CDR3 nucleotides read TGTGCCAGCAGCTTAGGGACAGAAGGTTACTATGGCTACACCTTC.

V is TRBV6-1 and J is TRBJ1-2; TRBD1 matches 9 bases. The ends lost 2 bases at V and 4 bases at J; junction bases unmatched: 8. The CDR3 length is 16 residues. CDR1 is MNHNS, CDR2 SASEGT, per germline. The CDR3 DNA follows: TGTGCCAGCAGTGAATACCCGGGACAGGGTGCCTATGGCTACACCTTC. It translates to CASSEYPGQGAYGYTF.

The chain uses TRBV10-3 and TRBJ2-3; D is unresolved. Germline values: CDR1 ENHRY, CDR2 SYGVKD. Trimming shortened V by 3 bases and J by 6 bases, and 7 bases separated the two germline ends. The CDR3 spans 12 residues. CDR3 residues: CAISDPPDTQYF. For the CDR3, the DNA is TGTGCCATCAGTGACCCCCCCGATACGCAGTATTTT.

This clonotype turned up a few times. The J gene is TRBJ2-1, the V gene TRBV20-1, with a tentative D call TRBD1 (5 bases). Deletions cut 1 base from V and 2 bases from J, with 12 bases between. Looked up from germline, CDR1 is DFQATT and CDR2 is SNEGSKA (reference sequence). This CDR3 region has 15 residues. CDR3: CSARVAGIPYNEQFF. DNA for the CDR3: TGCAGTGCTAGAGTGGCAGGGATACCCTACAATGAGCAGTTCTTC.

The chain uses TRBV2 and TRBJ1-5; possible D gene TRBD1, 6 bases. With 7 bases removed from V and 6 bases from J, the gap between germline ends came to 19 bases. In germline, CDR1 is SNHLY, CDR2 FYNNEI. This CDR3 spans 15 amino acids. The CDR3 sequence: CASKPDPGVGQPQHF. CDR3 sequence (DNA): TGTGCCAGCAAACCGGACCCAGGGGTGGGTCAGCCCCAGCATTTT.

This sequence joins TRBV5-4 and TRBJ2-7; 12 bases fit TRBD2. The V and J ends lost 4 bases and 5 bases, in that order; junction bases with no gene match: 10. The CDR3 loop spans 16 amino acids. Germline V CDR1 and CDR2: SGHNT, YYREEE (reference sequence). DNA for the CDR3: TGTGCCAGCAGCCCCGGACTAGCGGGAAGGATCGACGAGCAGTACTTC. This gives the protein CASSPGLAGRIDEQYF.

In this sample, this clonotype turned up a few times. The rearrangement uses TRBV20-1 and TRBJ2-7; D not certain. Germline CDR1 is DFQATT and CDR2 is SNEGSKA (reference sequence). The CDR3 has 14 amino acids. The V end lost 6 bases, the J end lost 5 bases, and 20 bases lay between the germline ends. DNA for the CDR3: TGCAGTGCCCAGGAGACACCTTACTTGCACGAGCAGTACTTC. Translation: CSAQETPYLHEQYF.

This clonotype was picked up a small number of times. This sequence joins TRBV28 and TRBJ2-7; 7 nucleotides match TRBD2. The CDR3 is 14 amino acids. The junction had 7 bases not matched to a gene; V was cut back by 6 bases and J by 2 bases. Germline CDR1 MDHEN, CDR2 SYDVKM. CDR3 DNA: TGTGCCAGCAGCCCCTGGCGGGAGACCTACGAGCAGTACTTC. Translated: CASSPWRETYEQYF.

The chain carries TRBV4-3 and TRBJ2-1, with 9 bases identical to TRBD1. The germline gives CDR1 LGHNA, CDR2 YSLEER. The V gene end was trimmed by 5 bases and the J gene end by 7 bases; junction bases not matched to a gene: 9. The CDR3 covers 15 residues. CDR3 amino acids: CASSFRTGAENEQFF. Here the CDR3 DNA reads TGCGCCAGCAGCTTCCGGACAGGGGCAGAAAATGAGCAGTTCTTC.

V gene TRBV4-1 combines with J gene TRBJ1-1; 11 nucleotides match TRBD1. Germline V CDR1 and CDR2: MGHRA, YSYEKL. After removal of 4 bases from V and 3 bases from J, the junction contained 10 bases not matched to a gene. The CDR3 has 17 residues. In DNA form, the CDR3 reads TGCGCCAGCAGCCTGACGGACAGGGGGCTTGAGTACACTGAAGCTTTCTTT. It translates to CASSLTDRGLEYTEAFF.

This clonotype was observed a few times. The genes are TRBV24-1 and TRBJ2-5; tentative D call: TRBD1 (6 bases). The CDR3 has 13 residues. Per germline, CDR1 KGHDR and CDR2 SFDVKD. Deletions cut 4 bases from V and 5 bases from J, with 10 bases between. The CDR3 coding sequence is TGTGCCACCAGTGAAGATCAGGGGGAGACCCAGTACTTC. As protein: CATSEDQGETQYF.

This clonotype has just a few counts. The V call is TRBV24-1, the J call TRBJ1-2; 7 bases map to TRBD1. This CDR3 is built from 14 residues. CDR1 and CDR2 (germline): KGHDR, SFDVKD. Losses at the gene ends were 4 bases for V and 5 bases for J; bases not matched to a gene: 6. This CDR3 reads CATSETGQTYGYTF. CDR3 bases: TGTGCCACCAGTGAGACGGGACAGACGTATGGCTACACCTTC.

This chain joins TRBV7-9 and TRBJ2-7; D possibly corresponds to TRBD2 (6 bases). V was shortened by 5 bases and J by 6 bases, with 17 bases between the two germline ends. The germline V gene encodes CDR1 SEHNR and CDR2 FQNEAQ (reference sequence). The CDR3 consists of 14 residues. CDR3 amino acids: CASSAPLGGVEQYF. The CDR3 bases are TGTGCCAGCAGCGCACCTCTCGGAGGGGTCGAGCAGTACTTC.

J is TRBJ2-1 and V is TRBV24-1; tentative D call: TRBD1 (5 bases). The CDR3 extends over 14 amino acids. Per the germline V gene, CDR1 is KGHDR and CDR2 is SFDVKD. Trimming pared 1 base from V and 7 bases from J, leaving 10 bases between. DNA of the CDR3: TGTGCCACCAGTGATTTAGCAGGGCCAAATGAGCAGTTCTTC. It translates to CATSDLAGPNEQFF.

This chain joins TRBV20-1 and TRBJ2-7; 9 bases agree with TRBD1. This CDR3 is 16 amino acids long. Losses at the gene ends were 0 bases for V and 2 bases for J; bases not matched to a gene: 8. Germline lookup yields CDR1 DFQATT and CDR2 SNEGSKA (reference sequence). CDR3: CSARDMDRGGTYEQYF. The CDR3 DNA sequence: TGCAGTGCTAGAGACATGGACAGGGGTGGAACCTACGAGCAGTACTTC.

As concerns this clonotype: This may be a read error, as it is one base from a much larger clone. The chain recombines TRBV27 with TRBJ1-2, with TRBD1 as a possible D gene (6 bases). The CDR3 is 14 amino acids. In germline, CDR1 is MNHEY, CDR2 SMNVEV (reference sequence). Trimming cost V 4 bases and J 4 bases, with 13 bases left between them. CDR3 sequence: CASSSQGSTYGYTF. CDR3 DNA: TGTGCCAGCAGTTCCCAGGGGTCCACCTATGGCTACACCTTC.

The CDR3 region has the DNA TGCAGCGTTGACGGTGGGTGGGGGACTGAAGCTTTCTTT. Translation: CSVDGGWGTEAFF. The V and J genes are TRBV29-1 and TRBJ1-1; the D gene is possibly TRBD1 (5 bases). Trimming shortened V by 3 bases and J by 5 bases, and 13 bases separated the two germline ends. The CDR3 consists of 13 residues. The germline gives CDR1 SQVTM, CDR2 ANQGSEA.

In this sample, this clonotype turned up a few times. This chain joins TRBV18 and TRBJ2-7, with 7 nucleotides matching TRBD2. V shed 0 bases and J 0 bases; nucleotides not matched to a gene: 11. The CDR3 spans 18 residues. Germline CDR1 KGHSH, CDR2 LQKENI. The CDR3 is CASSPPGESGIDSYEQYF. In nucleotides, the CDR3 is TGTGCCAGCTCACCACCGGGTGAGAGCGGGATCGACTCCTACGAGCAGTACTTC.

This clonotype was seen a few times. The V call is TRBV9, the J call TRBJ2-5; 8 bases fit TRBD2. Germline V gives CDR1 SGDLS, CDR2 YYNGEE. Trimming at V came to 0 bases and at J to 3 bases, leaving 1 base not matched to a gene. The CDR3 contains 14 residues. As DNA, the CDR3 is TGTGCCAGCAGCGTAGCGGGGGGGGAAGAGACCCAGTACTTC. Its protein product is CASSVAGGEETQYF.

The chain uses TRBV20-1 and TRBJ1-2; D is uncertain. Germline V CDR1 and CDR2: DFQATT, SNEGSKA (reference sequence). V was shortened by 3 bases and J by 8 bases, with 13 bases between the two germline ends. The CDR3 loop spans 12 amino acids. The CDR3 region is CSASVGTLGYTF. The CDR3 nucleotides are TGCAGTGCTAGTGTGGGAACATTGGGCTACACCTTC.